These 21 T cell receptor beta chains were all obtained from the same sample, sequenced in a study of blood T cells in healthy people across ages (dated by TCRdb to the mid-2010s). The receptor library was made with 5' RACE. Sequencing was performed on an Illumina HiSeq 2500. A second PCR of about 6 to 11 cycles was performed with a sample-barcoded 5' primer and a J-beta primer mix. TCRdb trimmed public reads at Q25 via fastp, called clones via MiXCR and kept in-frame beta chains. Identical CDR3 proteins give one entry, which carries the most common genes and DNA. This sample comprises roughly 1.7 million distinct CDR3 sequences, 30% to 40% of them detected only once. The biggest ten clones account for about 11% of the sample. Sequencing was performed on blood. The origin of the receptors is a woman aged 30 to 39 in good health.

This chain's CDR3 is CASSFEGTNEKLFF. The DNA for the CDR3 is TGTGCCAGCAGCTTTGAAGGGACTAATGAAAAACTGTTTTTT. V usage is TRBV7-9 and J usage is TRBJ1-4; D is unclear. CDR1 SEHNR and CDR2 FQNEAQ come from the germline V gene (reference sequence). V was clipped by 3 bases and J by 2 bases, with 7 bases between them. This CDR3 comprises 14 residues.

A few counts support this clonotype. This rearrangement joins TRBV20-1 to TRBJ2-1; 8 bases are a match to TRBD1. The germline V gene encodes CDR1 DFQATT and CDR2 SNEGSKA (reference sequence). This CDR3 has 15 residues. J lost 5 bases, V lost 2 bases, and 8 bases had no gene match. This CDR3 reads CSARRTGKRDNEQFF. The CDR3 nucleotides are TGCAGTGCTAGAAGGACAGGGAAGAGAGACAATGAGCAGTTCTTC.

This rearrangement joins TRBV11-2 to TRBJ2-1; 9 nucleotides agree with TRBD1. The germline V gene encodes CDR1 SGHAT and CDR2 FQNNGV. Trimming cost V 5 bases and J 9 bases; bases outside gene matches: 11. The CDR3 totals 15 residues. DNA of the CDR3: TGTGCCAGCAGCCCCCCTGGACAGGGGATTGGTGAGCAGTTCTTC. Residues: CASSPPGQGIGEQFF.

Worth noting for this clonotype: Possible read error: a much larger clone is one base away. Without the conserved terminal phenylalanine or tryptophan, this CDR3 likely stems from a read error. V gene TRBV6-6 combines with J gene TRBJ2-7; D gene ambiguous. From germline, CDR1 is MNHNY and CDR2 SVGAGI (reference sequence). The CDR3 extends over 14 amino acids. The ends were cut back, 3 bases at V and 2 bases at J, with 11 bases in the middle. The CDR3 coding sequence is TGTGCCAGCAGTTATAGGGCTGGCACCTACGAGCAGTACCTC. This gives the protein CASSYRAGTYEQYL.

The chain uses TRBV4-1 and TRBJ2-3; no firm D call. V was trimmed by 1 base and J by 4 bases, leaving 12 bases between them. This CDR3 region has 15 residues. Germline V gene sequence: CDR1 MGHRA, CDR2 YSYEKL. The CDR3 DNA follows: TGCGCCAGCAGCCAAGCTGTCTCCACGGCAGATACGCAGTATTTT. This sequence encodes CASSQAVSTADTQYF.

This clonotype was found many times. The genes are TRBV5-5 and TRBJ2-3; no reliable D call. V shed 3 bases and J shed 2 bases, with 7 bases lying between them. Germline CDR1 is SGHKS and CDR2 is YYEKEE (reference sequence). This CDR3 is built from 13 residues. The CDR3 bases are TGTGCCAGCAGCTCCTTTAACACAGATACGCAGTATTTT. This codes for CASSSFNTDTQYF.

This clonotype was detected many times. The chain recombines TRBV29-1 with TRBJ2-1; TRBD2 is a possible D gene (6 bases). This CDR3 is built from 13 residues. Germline assignment: CDR1 SQVTM and CDR2 ANQGSEA. Trimming cost V 3 bases and J 7 bases, with 13 bases left between them. CDR3 protein: CSVETGAVNEQFF. The CDR3 nucleotides read TGCAGCGTTGAGACGGGAGCGGTGAATGAGCAGTTCTTC.

This rearrangement joins TRBV12-3 or TRBV12-4 to TRBJ2-7; D unclear. The CDR3 has 13 residues. The V end lost 6 bases, the J end lost 9 bases, and 18 bases lay between the germline ends. Here the CDR3 reads CASSSDTGMGQYF. CDR3 DNA: TGTGCCAGCAGCAGCGACACCGGTATGGGGCAGTACTTC.

This clonotype was seen a single time. The J gene is TRBJ1-2, the V gene TRBV13; tentative D call: TRBD1 (5 bases). CDR3 length equals 15 residues. V was pared by 1 base and J by 3 bases, with 12 bases between. Germline V lookup: CDR1 PRHDT, CDR2 FYEKMQ (reference sequence). The CDR3 DNA sequence: TGTGCCAGCAGCTTAGCCTCGGACATTTACTATGGCTACACCTTC. It translates to CASSLASDIYYGYTF.

Points on this clonotype: An end of the junction does not agree with germline; a read error may underlie this. V is TRBV5-1 and J is TRBJ2-3, with 9 bases aligning to TRBD1. The germline gives CDR1 SGHRS, CDR2 YFSETQ. The CDR3 consists of 15 residues. This CDR3 reads CVSSIGTGKTDTQYF. CDR3 nucleotide sequence: TGCGTCAGCAGCATCGGGACAGGGAAGACAGATACGCAGTATTTT.

The rearrangement joins TRBV20-1 to TRBJ1-2, with D perhaps TRBD1 (5 bases). Trimming cost V 6 bases and J 1 base, with 9 bases left between them. Germline lookup yields CDR1 DFQATT and CDR2 SNEGSKA (reference sequence). CDR3 length: 12 residues. The CDR3 protein is CSARDFNYGYTF. CDR3 bases: TGCAGTGCACGGGACTTTAACTATGGCTACACCTTC.

The chain combines TRBV7-2 with TRBJ2-1; D might be TRBD2 (6 bases). The CDR3 length is 16 residues. Trimming took off 1 base at V and 2 bases at J, with 12 bases between the two ends. The germline CDR1 and CDR2 sequences are SGHTA and FQGNSA. The CDR3 is CASSLEGGATYNEQFF. In DNA, the CDR3 is TGTGCCAGCAGCTTAGAAGGCGGGGCTACCTACAATGAGCAGTTCTTC.

In this sample, this clonotype turned up a few times. The chain couples TRBV6-5 to TRBJ2-7, with 8 bases matching TRBD2. With V trimmed by 5 bases and J by 3 bases, 6 bases remained unmatched. This CDR3 is 14 amino acids long. The germline CDR1 and CDR2 sequences are MNHEY and SVGAGI. The CDR3 DNA follows: TGTGCCAGCAGTCCGGGGGGGCCTTACTACGAGCAGTACTTC. Translated, it gives CASSPGGPYYEQYF.

The chain carries TRBV6-1 and TRBJ2-7; D is uncertain. CDR1 is MNHNS, CDR2 SASEGT, per germline. The CDR3 length is 12 residues. Trimming took off 6 bases at V and 6 bases at J, with 12 bases between the two ends. The CDR3 DNA sequence: TGTGCCAGCAGGGACCCGTCGGTCGAGCAGTACTTC. This encodes CASRDPSVEQYF.

A few counts support this clonotype. This chain links TRBV12-3 or TRBV12-4 with TRBJ2-3; D is possibly TRBD1 (6 bases). The CDR3 loop spans 15 amino acids. V was pared by 5 bases and J by 3 bases, with 15 bases between. In DNA form, the CDR3 reads TGTGCCAGCAGTGGACCGGGACACAGGACAGATACGCAGTATTTT. It codes for CASSGPGHRTDTQYF.

The rearrangement joins TRBV5-1 to TRBJ2-3, with TRBD1 identical over 7 bases. The CDR3 is 14 amino acids. The ends lost 3 bases at V and 8 bases at J; junction bases unmatched: 9. Per the germline V gene, CDR1 is SGHRS and CDR2 is YFSETQ. The CDR3 bases are TGCGCCAGCAGCTGCGGACAGGTCTCGGGTACGCAGTATTTT. Protein sequence: CASSCGQVSGTQYF.

This chain joins TRBV10-3 and TRBJ2-3, with TRBD1 identical over 8 bases. V trimming: 6 bases; J trimming: 1 base; junction bases outside the gene matches: 3. From germline, CDR1 is ENHRY and CDR2 SYGVKD. CDR3 length: 14 residues. The chain's CDR3 is CAIRDRVRTDTQYF. CDR3 nucleotide sequence: TGTGCCATCAGGGACAGGGTCCGCACAGATACGCAGTATTTT.

The chain is built from TRBV6-5 and TRBJ2-5; D gene unclear. With 5 bases removed from V and 2 bases from J, the gap between germline ends came to 15 bases. Germline-derived CDR1 and CDR2 are MNHEY and SVGAGI. The CDR3 consists of 15 residues. The CDR3 region has the DNA TGTGCCAGCAGTCGGCTCTTCGGGCGACAAGAGACCCAGTACTTC. It codes for CASSRLFGRQETQYF.

The chain couples TRBV20-1 to TRBJ2-4, with D possibly being TRBD2 (5 bases). Judging by the DNA end, TRBJ2-7 fits better; the J call may be wrong. CDR1 DFQATT and CDR2 SNEGSKA come from the germline V gene (reference sequence). CDR3 length: 11 amino acids. The DNA of the CDR3 is TGCAGTGCGATACTAGTTGCCGAGCAGTACTTC. As protein: CSAILVAEQYF.

This clonotype has just a few counts. This chain links TRBV28 with TRBJ2-3; TRBD1 matches at 7 bases. The CDR3 spans 17 residues. Germline CDR1 reads MDHEN; CDR2 reads SYDVKM. With 3 bases clipped from V and 4 bases from J, the junction kept 13 bases outside the gene matches. CDR3 sequence reads: CASSFEGETGMSDTQYF. In DNA, the CDR3 is TGTGCCAGCAGTTTTGAGGGGGAGACAGGGATGTCAGATACGCAGTATTTT.

There are a few counts of this clonotype. The rearrangement uses TRBV9 and TRBJ2-7; perhaps TRBD2 as D (6 bases). Between the trimmed V and J ends, which lost 0 bases and 3 bases, there was a span of 10 bases. Germline V gene lookup returns CDR1 SGDLS and CDR2 YYNGEE. The CDR3 totals 14 residues. The CDR3 sequence is CASSVGAEGYEQYF. The DNA for the CDR3 is TGTGCCAGCAGCGTAGGGGCGGAGGGCTACGAGCAGTACTTC.